Presented here are 2 T cell receptor beta chains from one specimen sequenced in a study of tumor and adjacent non-tumor tissue in lung cancer. RNA was extracted from bulk tissue without any cell sorting. A modified ARM-PCR protocol with three rounds of nested PCR amplified TCRbeta. From the multiplex PCR reads, TCRdb called clonotypes with MiXCR, one entry per CDR3 protein. The sample gives about 110,000 distinct CDR3 sequences, 60% to 80% of which show up once; 35% to 40% is in the top ten. Sequencing was performed on lung tumor tissue. All receptors come from a woman aged 55-70 years with non-small cell lung cancer.

V gene TRBV7-3 combines with J gene TRBJ2-3, with D maybe TRBD1 (6 bases). Germline CDR1 is SGHTA and CDR2 is FQGTGA. This CDR3 has 15 residues. V lost 7 bases to trimming and J lost 1 base, with 15 bases between them. The CDR3 region is CASNPMGARTDTQYF. In nucleotides, the CDR3 is TGTGCCAGCAACCCGATGGGGGCGCGCACAGATACGCAGTATTTT.

As regards this clonotype: Its ends do not fully match the called genes, so a read error is possible. The chain combines TRBV11-3 with TRBJ1-1; D might be TRBD1 (5 bases). The CDR3 totals 15 residues. Germline V gene lookup returns CDR1 SGHNT and CDR2 YENEEA. CDR3 bases: TGTGCCAACAGCTTAGTTGGGGCCATGCACACTGAAGCTTTCTTT. It translates to CANSLVGAMHTEAFF.